The rows below give T cell receptor beta chains drawn from one sample of a study of cytomegalovirus exposure and HLA in healthy donors. Measured with immunoSEQ multiplex PCR; TCRdb has only the in-frame clones, and not every one. The sample lists around 96,000 clones; around four fifths were seen once. Sequenced: PBMCs. Source of these receptors: a man aged 30 to 39 in good health and CMV-seropositive. Each CDR3 is given with its conserved first and last residue. The D gene is left open where the match is weak. The size field is filled for only some rows; it gives once, few, many or a size class.

j_gene	abundance	v_gene	d_gene	CDR3nt	CDR3aa
TRBJ1-2	few	TRBV6-6	-	TGTGCCAGCAGAATGGACAGAAACTATGGCTACACCTTC	CASRMDRNYGYTF
TRBJ1-1	-	TRBV7-2	-	TGTGCCAGCCTCGGGGTATCGAACACTGAAGCTTTCTTT	CASLGVSNTEAFF
TRBJ1-1	few	TRBV7-9	TRBD1	TGTGCCAGCAGCCAAGACCCGGGACAGGGGAACACTGAAGCTTTCTTT	CASSQDPGQGNTEAFF
TRBJ2-7	-	TRBV13	-	TGTGCCAGCAGGCAGGGGGGTAGGTACGAGCAGTACTTC	CASRQGGRYEQYF
TRBJ2-1	-	TRBV5-5	TRBD1	TGTGCCAGCAGCCGGACAGGGGAGATCTCCTACAATGAGCAGTTCTTC	CASSRTGEISYNEQFF
TRBJ2-5	-	TRBV14	TRBD1	TGTGCCAGCAGCCTAGTTGACAGGGTGGAGACCCAGTACTTC	CASSLVDRVETQYF
TRBJ2-1	-	TRBV6-1	-	TGTGCCAGCAGTAACAGTTTACGCAATGAGCAGTTCTTC	CASSNSLRNEQFF
TRBJ1-2	few	TRBV7-4	TRBD1	TGTGCCAGCAGCTTAGGGGTCGGGGACAGTAAGAGGGATGGCTACACCTTC	CASSLGVGDSKRDGYTF
TRBJ2-4	-	TRBV29-1	TRBD1	TGCAGCGTGACCCCCGGGACAGGGAAAAACATTCAGTACTTC	CSVTPGTGKNIQYF
TRBJ2-1	-	TRBV7-3	TRBD2	TGTGCCAGCAGCTTATCTAACGTCGGGGGGGTTAATGAGCAGTTCTTC	CASSLSNVGGVNEQFF
TRBJ1-1	-	TRBV6-5	TRBD1	TGTGCCAGCAGTAAAGGACAGGGATTTTCTGAAGCTTTCTTT	CASSKGQGFSEAFF
TRBJ2-3	-	TRBV11-2	-	TGTGCCAGCAGTCCTCAAGCAGGGGCAGATACGCAGTATTTT	CASSPQAGADTQYF
TRBJ1-2	-	TRBV28	TRBD1	TGTGCCAGCAGGCAGAAGTCAGGGGGATTCCCCGGCTACACCTTC	CASRQKSGGFPGYTF
TRBJ2-3	few	TRBV4-2	-	TGTGCCAGCAGCAATCTAGTTAGGACAGATACGCAGTATTTT	CASSNLVRTDTQYF
TRBJ1-5	-	TRBV19	-	TGTGCCAGTAGTAGTGCGGGGTTTAGCAATCAGCCCCAGCATTTT	CASSSAGFSNQPQHF
TRBJ2-2	-	TRBV7-6	-	TGTGCCAGCAGCTTACCCCCGGGGGAGCTGTTTTTT	CASSLPPGELFF
TRBJ2-7	-	TRBV18	TRBD1	TGTGCCAGCTCACCGGGGGGGACAGGGGTAGGCGAGCAGTACTTC	CASSPGGTGVGEQYF
TRBJ2-7	few	TRBV4-2	-	TGTGCCAGCAGCCCTCTAGCGTCGACATTTAGCGCCTACGAGCAGTACTTC	CASSPLASTFSAYEQYF
TRBJ1-1	-	TRBV6-5	-	TGTGCCAGCAGTTACGGGGTGCCGGGGAAAGCTTTCTTT	CASSYGVPGKAFF
TRBJ2-3	-	TRBV18	TRBD1	TGTGCCAGCTCACCTGGGCAAGGGGGCGGCACAGATACGCAGTATTTT	CASSPGQGGGTDTQYF
TRBJ2-1	-	TRBV7-9	TRBD2	TGTGCCAGCTACGGCGGGGGGGCATACAATGAGCAGTTCTTC	CASYGGGAYNEQFF
TRBJ2-1	once	TRBV27	-	TGTGCCAGCAGTTTCCAGGGATGGTCTGAGCAGTTCTTC	CASSFQGWSEQFF
TRBJ2-5	-	TRBV7-8	TRBD2	TGTGCCAGCAGCTTAAAACCCGGGGGGGGACAAGAGACCCAGTACTTC	CASSLKPGGGQETQYF
TRBJ1-5	-	TRBV5-5	-	TGTGCCAGCAGCCCTTACGGGGGAGACCAGCCCCAGCATTTT	CASSPYGGDQPQHF
TRBJ1-5	-	TRBV2	-	TGTGCCAGCAGGGTACAGGAGAATAGCAATCAGCCCCAGCATTTT	CASRVQENSNQPQHF
TRBJ1-4	-	TRBV9	-	TGTGCCAGCAGCGTAACGGGGGGTAATGAAAAACTGTTTTTT	CASSVTGGNEKLFF
TRBJ2-1	-	TRBV5-1	TRBD1	TGCGCCAGCACAACTTTGGGACAGGGGGGTGAAGAGCAGTTCTTC	CASTTLGQGGEEQFF
TRBJ1-6	-	TRBV14	TRBD1	TGTGCCAGCAGCCGGTCCCGGGACAGGGGGTCACCCCTCCACTTT	CASSRSRDRGSPLHF
TRBJ2-1	-	TRBV4-1	TRBD2	TGCGCCAGCAGCCAAGTGCTAGCGGGGGCCCGCTCCTACAATGAGCAGTTCTTC	CASSQVLAGARSYNEQFF
TRBJ1-1	-	TRBV30	-	TGTGCCTGGAAGTATCCGGGGTTTTTGACTGAAGCTTTCTTT	CAWKYPGFLTEAFF
TRBJ2-2	-	TRBV27	-	TGTGCCAGCTCCTTTGGACAGCAGGGGACCGGGGAGCTGTTTTTT	CASSFGQQGTGELFF
TRBJ1-5	-	TRBV4-2	-	TGTGCCAGCAGCCAAGATCCGGGGTCAAGCAATCAGCCCCAGCATTTT	CASSQDPGSSNQPQHF
TRBJ2-1	few	TRBV6-5	-	TGTGCCAGCAGTCAGAACCAACATGATGAGCAGTTCTTC	CASSQNQHDEQFF
TRBJ1-1	-	TRBV7-8	TRBD1	TGTGCCAGCAGCTTAGGGACAGGTGGAGCTTTCTTT	CASSLGTGGAFF
TRBJ2-7	-	TRBV4-1	TRBD1	TGCGCCAGCAGCCCAGGGGGCTACGAGCAGTACTTC	CASSPGGYEQYF
TRBJ2-7	-	TRBV27	-	TGTGCCAGCAGTTCACTCCTAACCTACGAGCAGTACTTC	CASSSLLTYEQYF
TRBJ1-6	-	TRBV20-1	-	TGCAGTGCTAGGAGTTCACCCCTCCACTTT	CSARSSPLHF
TRBJ2-2	once	TRBV6-5	TRBD1	TGTGCCAGCAGTCGCGACAGGGGAACCGGGGAGCTGTTTTTT	CASSRDRGTGELFF
TRBJ2-3	-	TRBV6-5	-	TGTGCCAGCAGTTTTGGGCCCCCTGACCGGGATACGCAGTATTTT	CASSFGPPDRDTQYF